This T cell receptor beta chain was obtained from a study of blood T cell repertoires in COVID-19 (dated by TCRdb to the early 2020s). Turning to the overall study: Samples covering the acute and convalescent phases of COVID-19 were provided by collaborators in the United States, Italy and Spain. The samples were drawn from the first 160 participants of the ongoing ImmuneRACE study and from about 1,200 subjects provided by 6 global collaborators. The repertoires were released in a freely available public database meant as a resource for research on the immune response to SARS-CoV-2. The dataset comprised deeply sampled blood TCRbeta repertoires from subjects exposed to, actively infected with, or recovered from COVID-19. The prospective study material was composed of cDNA or gDNA derived from T cells, B-cell-depleted T cells, or PBMCs. A de-identified subject ID, COVID-19 status, age in years and sex were almost always included in the sample metadata. HLA class I and class II types, where available, came from metadata supplied by the sample provider rather than from assay-based typing. General study outcomes and caveats: How much clinical and demographic metadata was included differed by source and by participant, and the metadata was provided uncurated.

TCRbeta CDR3 regions were amplified from genomic DNA by means of the immunoSEQ Assay, a bias-controlled multiplex PCR. Per the authors' processing: Nucleated cell counts per sample were estimated from amplification of reference gene primers within the assay. Sequence reads were collapsed and filtered to measure the absolute abundance of every unique TCRbeta CDR3 rearrangement. For each sample, productive Simpson clonality was calculated by taking the square root of Simpson's diversity index across productive rearrangements. TCRdb retrieved this table from immuneACCESS and kept in-frame rearrangements only. Not all clones are present; in checked studies, unresolved V genes account for under half, and no reason is known for the remainder. V and J calls and clone size are given by that table; D and trimming were obtained from the DNA. In all, the sample holds tens of thousands of clones, and 78% of those were seen once. Over 15% of the sample is taken by the ten largest.

Trimming accounts for 6 bases at V and 8 bases at J, while the number of junction bases matched to no gene is 17. The CDR3, from cysteine to phenylalanine, totals 16 residues. This entry keeps only the CDR3 DNA: 48 bases, framed from base 1. CDR1 and CDR2 are drawn from the germline V gene: SGHTS, YDEGEE. Collaborating institutions collected whole blood in K2EDTA tubes following their own protocols. For TCRbeta analysis, collaborator samples were shipped as frozen whole blood, as isolated PBMCs, or as DNA extracted from either sample type. In regard to this clone: Its specific antigen is unknown. The sample holds no much larger clone one base away, and base qualities are not on file.

In this chain, TRBV5-8 is recombined with TRBJ2-1, with 7 middle bases fitting TRBD1. The sequencing sample was made of peripheral blood. This receptor was taken from a man between 65 and 85 years old with acute or convalescent COVID-19. Here is the DNA: TGTGCCAGCACCCTGTATATGGGACAGACGGCTTATGAGCAGTTCTTC. It translates to CASTLYMGQTAYEQFF. Joined to the reference TRBV5-8 and TRBJ2-1 proteins, this CDR3 gives the full variable domain: EAGVTQSPTHLIKTRGQQATLRCSPISGHTSVYWYQQALGLGLQFLLWYDEGEERNRGNFPPRFSGRQFPNYSSELNVNALELEDSALYLCASTLYMGQTAYEQFFGPGTRLTVL.